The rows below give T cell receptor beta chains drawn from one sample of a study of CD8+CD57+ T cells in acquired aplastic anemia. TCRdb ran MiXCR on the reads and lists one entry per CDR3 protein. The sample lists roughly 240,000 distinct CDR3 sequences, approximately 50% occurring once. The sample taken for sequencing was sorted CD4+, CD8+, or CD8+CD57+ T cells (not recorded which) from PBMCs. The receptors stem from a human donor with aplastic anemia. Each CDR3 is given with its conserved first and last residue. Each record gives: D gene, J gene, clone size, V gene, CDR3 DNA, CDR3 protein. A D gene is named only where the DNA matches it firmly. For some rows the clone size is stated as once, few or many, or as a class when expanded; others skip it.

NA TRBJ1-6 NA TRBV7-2 TGTGCCAGCAGCTCGGGCAGTTGGTACTCACCCCTCCACTTT CASSSGSWYSPLHF
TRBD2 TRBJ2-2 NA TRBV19 TGTGCCAGTAGTAAGTGCGGGAGATACACCGGGGAGCTGTTTTTT CASSKCGRYTGELFF
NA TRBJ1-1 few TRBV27 TGTGCCAGCAGGGATAACGGGGGGCTGAACACTGAAGCTTTCTTT CASRDNGGLNTEAFF
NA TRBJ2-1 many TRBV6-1 TGTGCCGGACTAACTAATAACAATGAGCAGTTCTTC CAGLTNNNEQFF
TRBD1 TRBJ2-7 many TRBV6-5 TGTGCCAGCAGGGAAAGACAGGGATTGAGCCACGAGCAGTACTTC CASRERQGLSHEQYF
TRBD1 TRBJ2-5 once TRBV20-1 TGCAGTGCTAGACCCTATCGGGACAGGGAGCGGGAGACCCAGTACTTC CSARPYRDRERETQYF
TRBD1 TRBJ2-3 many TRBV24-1 TGTGCCACCAGTCAATACAGGGGGCGCCCAGATACGCAGTATTTT CATSQYRGRPDTQYF
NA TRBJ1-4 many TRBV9 TGTGCCAGCAGCGTAGGCGACGGAGCAGTGGGTAGTGAAAAACTGTTTTTT CASSVGDGAVGSEKLFF
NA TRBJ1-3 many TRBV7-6 TGTGCCAGCAGCCAAAGAGGGGCATTCGGGGGCGCGGACACCATATATTTT CASSQRGAFGGADTIYF
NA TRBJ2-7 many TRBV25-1 TGTGCCAGCAGTGACTTTGACTCCTACGAGCAGTACTTC CASSDFDSYEQYF
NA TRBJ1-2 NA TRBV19 TGTGCCAGTAGTATCGGGACGGATGTCGTCTATGGCTACACCTTC CASSIGTDVVYGYTF
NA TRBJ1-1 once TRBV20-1 TGCAGCCTCCCCGGGACTGAAGCTTCCTTT CSLPGTEASF
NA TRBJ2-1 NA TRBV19 TGTGCCAGTAGTATCCCGCACAATGAGCAGTTCTTC CASSIPHNEQFF
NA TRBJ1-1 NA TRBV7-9 TGTGCCAGCAGCACACCGTGGCTGGGAGAAGCTTTCTTT CASSTPWLGEAFF
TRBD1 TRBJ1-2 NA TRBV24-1 TGTGCCACCAGTCAAACAGGGGACTATGGCTACACCTTC CATSQTGDYGYTF
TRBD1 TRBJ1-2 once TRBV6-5 TGTGCCAGCAGTTACGCATCAGGGGGCAGGAACTATGGCTACACCTTC CASSYASGGRNYGYTF
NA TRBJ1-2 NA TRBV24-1 TGTGCCACCAGTGGTGCGGGTGACGGTTATGGCTACACCTTC CATSGAGDGYGYTF
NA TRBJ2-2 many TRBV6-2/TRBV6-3 TGTGCCAGCAGTGTGGGGCTGGAGGGCCCCGGGGAGCTGTTTTTT CASSVGLEGPGELFF
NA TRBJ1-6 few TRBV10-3 TGTGCCATCGGTGAGGGGCTTGGATCACCCCTCCACTTT CAIGEGLGSPLHF
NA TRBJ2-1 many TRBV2 TGTGCCAGCATTAAGGGGCCCGAGCAGTTCTTC CASIKGPEQFF
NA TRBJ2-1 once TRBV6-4 TGTGCCAGCAGAGAGGGTCTAGGGCCCTCTTTC CASREGLGPSF
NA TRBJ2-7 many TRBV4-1 TGCGCCAGCAGCCAAGATCGCTGGGGGACCGAGCAGTACTTC CASSQDRWGTEQYF
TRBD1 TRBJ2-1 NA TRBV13 TGTGCCAGCAGCCCAGGGGGCCCCAGGAATGAGCAGTTCTTC CASSPGGPRNEQFF
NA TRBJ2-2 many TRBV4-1 TGCGCCAGCAGCCAAGAGACTAGGGGTGTCGGGGAGCTGTTTTTT CASSQETRGVGELFF
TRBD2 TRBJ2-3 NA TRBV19 TGTGCCAGTAGTAACCTAGCGGGAGGGTCAGATACGCAGTATTTT CASSNLAGGSDTQYF
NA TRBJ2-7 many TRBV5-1 TGCGCCAGCAGCCCGGTGGGGGGCGAGCAGTACTTC CASSPVGGEQYF
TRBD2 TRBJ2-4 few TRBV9 TGTGCCAGCGGCGGGAGGCAGGGAATTCAGTACTTC CASGGRQGIQYF
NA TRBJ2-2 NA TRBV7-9 TGTGCCAGCAGCTCCGGGACAAGGGCATTCGAGGGGGAGCTGTTTTTT CASSSGTRAFEGELFF
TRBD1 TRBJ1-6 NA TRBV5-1 TGCGCCAGCAGCGCCGGACAGGTTGAAGTGTCACCCCTCCACTTT CASSAGQVEVSPLHF
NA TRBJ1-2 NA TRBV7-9 TGTGCCAGCAGCTTAGGTGGGACCCCCTATGGCTACACCTTC CASSLGGTPYGYTF
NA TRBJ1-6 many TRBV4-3 TGCGCCAGCGCCTTACACTCCTATAATTCACCCCTCCACTTT CASALHSYNSPLHF
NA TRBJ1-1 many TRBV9 TGTGCCAGCAGCGCCTTCCAGGGGCAAAGTGAAGCTTTCTTT CASSAFQGQSEAFF
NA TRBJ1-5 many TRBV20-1 TGCAGTGCCAGACTTCAGGGGTGCAATCAGCCCCAGCATTTT CSARLQGCNQPQHF
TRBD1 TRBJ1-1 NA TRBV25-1 TGTGCCAGCAGGGGCAGGTCCCGGGACAGGAGGCAGGTCGGTGGAGACACTGAAGCTTCCTTT CASRGRSRDRRQVGGDTEASF
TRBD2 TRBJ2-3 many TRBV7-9 TGTGCCAGCAGCAGACCTAGCGGGGGAGATGAAAATACGCAGTATTTT CASSRPSGGDENTQYF